One and the same sample provided the 5 T cell receptor beta chains below, sequenced in a study of T cell repertoires in cytomegalovirus infection. Their antigens are not known. From the reads, TCRdb called clonotypes with MiXCR, one entry per CDR3 protein. This repertoire shows about 160,000 distinct CDR3 sequences, 20% to 25% found once; its top ten account for roughly 25%. This specimen consisted of CD8+ T cells from cultured PBMCs, obtained from culture after CMV antigen stimulation. All receptors come from a human donor in good health (CMV status not recorded). Some clones in this sample may be carry-over from other donors' samples.

J is TRBJ2-2 and V is TRBV4-3, with 12 bases lining up with TRBD2. Germline lookup yields CDR1 LGHNA and CDR2 YSLEER. After removal of 0 bases from V and 5 bases from J, the junction contained 1 base not matched to a gene. The CDR3 consists of 16 residues. CDR3 protein: CASSQDGTSGTGELFF. The CDR3 DNA sequence: TGCGCCAGCAGCCAAGATGGGACTAGCGGGACCGGGGAGCTGTTTTTT.

This clonotype showed up just a few times. This chain uses TRBV27 with TRBJ1-5; D may be TRBD1 (5 bases). The CDR3 runs to 16 residues. Trimming pared 4 bases from V and 0 bases from J, leaving 13 bases between. The V gene's germline CDR1 is MNHEY and CDR2 SMNVEV (reference sequence). CDR3 sequence reads: CASSSHPDISNQPQHF. CDR3 DNA sequence: TGTGCCAGCAGTTCCCACCCGGACATTAGCAATCAGCCCCAGCATTTT.

The chain combines TRBV19 with TRBJ1-1; D gene unclear. The V end lost 7 bases, the J end lost 4 bases, and 13 bases lay between the germline ends. CDR3 length equals 13 residues. Germline-derived CDR1 and CDR2 are LNHDA and SQIVND (reference sequence). CDR3 sequence reads: CASKGSSLTEAFF. As DNA, the CDR3 is TGTGCCAGTAAAGGGAGCAGCCTCACTGAAGCTTTCTTT.

This chain joins TRBV7-6 and TRBJ2-7; 8 bases fit TRBD1. V trimming: 8 bases; J trimming: 3 bases; junction bases outside the gene matches: 6. This CDR3 spans 13 amino acids. Germline V CDR1 and CDR2: SGHVS, FNYEAQ. The CDR3 here is CASETGARYEQYF. The CDR3 region has the DNA TGTGCCAGCGAGACAGGGGCGCGCTACGAGCAGTACTTC.

This clonotype was seen only a few times. The chain carries TRBV27 and TRBJ2-2, with 8 nucleotides matching TRBD1. Germline V gene lookup returns CDR1 MNHEY and CDR2 SMNVEV (reference sequence). The CDR3 extends over 17 amino acids. The junction had 8 bases not matched to a gene; V was cut back by 2 bases and J by 3 bases. For the CDR3, the DNA is TGTGCCAGCAGTTTACTAATAACAGGGGGTGACACCGGGGAGCTGTTTTTT. Residues: CASSLLITGGDTGELFF.